This T cell receptor beta chain is from a study of blood T cell repertoires in COVID-19 (dated by TCRdb to 2020 to 2022). Regarding the study in general: Samples covering the acute and convalescent phases of COVID-19 were provided by collaborators in the United States, Italy and Spain. The material from the prospective study consisted of cDNA or gDNA derived from T cells, B-cell-depleted T cells, or PBMCs. Subjects who had been exposed to COVID-19, were actively infected with it, or had recovered from it provided the deeply sampled blood TCRbeta repertoires that made up the dataset. A freely available public database, intended as a resource for researchers studying the immune response to SARS-CoV-2, is where the repertoires were released. Samples came from the ongoing ImmuneRACE study (first 160 participants) plus 1,254 subjects from 6 global collaborators. A de-identified subject ID, COVID-19 status, age in years and sex were almost always included in the sample metadata. Where HLA class I and class II types were available, the types were taken from metadata supplied by the sample provider, not from assay-based typing. General study outcomes and caveats: The quantity of clinical and demographic metadata differed by source and by participant and was supplied without curation.

The V and J ends are trimmed by 5 bases and 3 bases, leaving 16 bases between them. The CDR3 goes from the cysteine to the phenylalanine over 15 residues. Just CDR3 DNA is preserved here, 45 bases in frame from base 1. According to the germline V gene, CDR1 reads SGHDN and CDR2 reads FVKESK. Details on this clone: This receptor's antigen is unknown. Per-base quality was not reported, and no clone a single base away is much larger than it.

TCRbeta CDR3 regions were amplified from genomic DNA using the immunoSEQ Assay, a bias-controlled multiplex PCR. From the authors' description of their analysis: The number of nucleated cells in each sample was estimated by amplification of reference gene primers within the assay. Sequence reads were collapsed and filtered to measure the absolute abundance of every unique TCRbeta CDR3 rearrangement. For each sample, productive Simpson clonality was calculated by taking the square root of Simpson's diversity index across productive rearrangements. The source is immuneACCESS, and TCRdb retained only in-frame sequences with V and J called. Part of the clones is not carried over; for the studies checked, unresolved V genes explain less than half of this, and the remainder is unexplained. The D gene and trimming were derived from the DNA, and the V and J assignments and clone size from that table. For this sample the table gives around 200,000 clones, of which roughly 87% were detected only once. The leading ten clones occupy about 12% of the sample.

A second Seattle source provided samples from volunteer blood donors who had recovered from COVID-19. Collaborating institutions collected whole blood in K2EDTA tubes following their own protocols. For TCRbeta analysis, collaborators shipped samples as frozen whole blood, isolated PBMCs, or DNA extracted from either of those sample types. This TCR came from a woman aged 18-29 years who had recovered from COVID-19. The sequence is built from TRBV14 and TRBJ1-2; D gene: possibly TRBD1, on 6 matching bases. Sequenced input: peripheral blood. The nucleotide sequence is TGTGCCAGCAGCTCGACAGGATCCCCCTACTATGGCTACACCTTC. This codes for CASSSTGSPYYGYTF.